This TCR beta chain was retrieved from a study of T cells in Graves' hyperthyroidism and ophthalmopathy. Trimming cost V 3 bases and J 6 bases, with 12 bases left between them. The CDR3 contains 14 residues. The germline V gene encodes CDR1 SNHLY and CDR2 FYNNEI. This clonotype was seen repeatedly, ten times or more. Exclusions: uncontrolled infection, other autoimmune disease, pregnancy, lactation. Template material for amplifying TCR beta CDR3 regions consisted of RNA transcripts. First-round RT-PCR targeting the TCR CDR3 was performed with the HTBI primer set. TCRdb fed the multiplex PCR reads into MiXCR, producing one record per CDR3 protein. The profile shows approximately 700,000 distinct CDR3 sequences, 40% to 55% of them singletons.

The genes are TRBV2 and TRBJ1-5; D not certain. The sample consisted of peripheral blood or thyroid tissue (not recorded which). This TCR came from an adult man with Graves' disease, either hyperthyroidism or ophthalmopathy (not recorded which). As DNA, the CDR3 is TGTGCCAGCAGTGATGCGGCTCGAGGTCAGCCCCAGCATTTT. Translation: CASSDAARGQPQHF. Supplemented by reference TRBV2 and TRBJ1-5, the full variable domain reads EPEVTQTPSHQVTQMGQEVILRCVPISNHLYFYWYRQILGQKVEFLVSFYNNEISEKSEIFDDQFSVERPDGSNFTLKIRSTKLEDSAMYFCASSDAARGQPQHFGDGTRLSIL.